The 6 T cell receptor beta chains below come from one sample, sequenced in a study of T cell changes during pregnancy in multiple sclerosis. Clones were sequenced by immunoSEQ multiplex PCR, and TCRdb holds only the in-frame ones, with some missing. The table records some 57,000 clones, roughly 89% of them present only once. The specimen comprised CD4+ T cells from peripheral blood mononuclear cells, sampled after pregnancy. These receptors were collected from a female donor in good health, enrolled as a control in a pregnancy study.

About this clone: The junction and the germline gene differ at one end; a read error may be behind it. The V call is TRBV7-7, the J call TRBJ2-5, with D perhaps being TRBD1 or TRBD2 (5 bases each). This CDR3 has 13 residues. Germline lookup yields CDR1 SSHAT and CDR2 FNYEAQ (reference sequence). In DNA form, the CDR3 reads TGTGCTAGCAGCCTAGGGGAGAGAGAGACCCAGTACTTC. Translating gives CASSLGERETQYF. Variable domain in full (rest from reference TRBV7-7 and TRBJ2-5): GAGVSQSPRYKVTKRGQDVTLRCDPISSHATLYWYQQALGQGPEFLTYFNYEAQPDKSGLPSDRFSAERPEGSISTLTIQRTEQRDSAMYRCASSLGERETQYFGPGTRLLVL.

This clone was seen once. The chain is built from TRBV7-2 and TRBJ2-7; 8 bases agree with TRBD1. The CDR3 runs 15 residues. Germline V lookup: CDR1 SGHTA, CDR2 FQGNSA. Unmatched junction bases numbered 9, after V lost 4 bases and J lost 4 bases. This CDR3 is CASSSRTGLGYEQYF. The CDR3 nucleotides read TGTGCCAGCAGCTCTCGGACAGGGCTTGGTTACGAGCAGTACTTC.

The chain combines TRBV7-2 with TRBJ2-5; TRBD2 might be the D (7 bases). V lost 4 bases and J lost 5, with 14 bases in between. Germline V lookup: CDR1 SGHTA, CDR2 FQGNSA. The CDR3 consists of 14 residues. The CDR3 bases are TGTGCCAGCAGCTCCATAGGGGGAGGGGAGACCCAGTACTTC. Protein sequence: CASSSIGGGETQYF.

The chain joins TRBV5-1 to TRBJ1-4, with a possible D match to TRBD1 (5 bases). Germline V gives CDR1 SGHRS, CDR2 YFSETQ. The CDR3 covers 15 residues. V was cut by 4 bases and J by 8 bases, with 18 bases left in between. The CDR3 loop is CASSDPTRGNEKLFF. The CDR3 DNA is TGCGCCAGCAGCGACCCTACAAGGGGAAACGAAAAACTGTTTTTT.

The gene calls are TRBV20-1 and TRBJ1-2; tentatively, D is TRBD1 (5 bases). The CDR3 runs 11 residues. Trimming left V 7 bases short and J 6 bases short, with 12 bases between. CDR1 is DFQATT, CDR2 SNEGSKA, per germline (reference sequence). The CDR3 DNA reads as TGCAGTGGAGGACACGGTGATGGCTACACCTTC. It yields the protein CSGGHGDGYTF.

The rearrangement uses TRBV9 and TRBJ2-7; the match to TRBD1 covers 8 bases. The CDR3 has 14 amino acids. CDR1 is SGDLS and CDR2 is YYNGEE in the germline V gene. V gave up 2 bases and J gave up 0 bases; unmatched junction bases: 1. The CDR3 loop reads CASSVDRDSYEQYF. The CDR3 DNA reads TGTGCCAGCAGCGTGGACAGGGACTCCTACGAGCAGTACTTC.